This TCR beta chain stems from a study of identical twins (TCRdb year 2016). With regard to the full study: To test whether fetal clonotypes persist, this study deep-sequenced TCR alpha and beta repertoires from monozygotic twins, from unrelated adults of various ages, and from cord blood. Replicate twin experiments were performed at different times using different library preparation protocols to rule out contamination.

All donors were healthy Caucasians. The twin cohort comprised three pairs of female monozygotic twins, all aged roughly 18 to 29 years. CD4+ and CD8+ T cell populations were isolated with positive isolation kits from Invitrogen. Library generation was performed with 5' RACE. Reads for this sample came from an Illumina HiSeq 2000. A universal primer binding site was introduced by template switching, and a unique molecular identifier was present in the final cDNA, enabling accurate counting of TCR cDNA molecules. First-strand cDNA for TCR alpha and beta chains was synthesized from specific primers in the conserved constant-segment region. To control for contamination, each cDNA library was double barcoded with a SMART-Mk sample barcode plus Illumina barcodes. TruSeq adapter sequences and Illumina sample barcodes were added in two successive PCR steps. Sequencing of the TCR alpha and beta cDNA libraries was done on the Illumina HiSeq platform using custom primers. Turning to the authors' computational methods: Raw reads were processed with MiGEC to extract unique molecular identifiers, and MiXCR was used to determine CDR3 positions. Recombination models were inferred per individual with the repgenHMM and IGoR tools using an EM algorithm. The tcR package in R was used for shared clonotype analysis, with sharing normalized by the product of cloneset sizes. Out-of-frame nonproductive sequences were analyzed to study raw recombination free of thymic and clonal selection effects. TCRdb passed the public sequencing reads through fastp at Q25 and MiXCR, retaining productive beta sequences. Identical CDR3 proteins give one entry, which carries the most common genes and DNA. The V and J calls follow TCRdb's processing rather than the paper's. Counted in this sample were about 530,000 distinct CDR3 sequences; about a fifth of them appeared once. More than 0.4% of the sample is held by the ten biggest clonotypes.

On the study overall, not on this receptor specifically: Compared with coincidental sharing between unrelated individuals, an excess of low generation-probability sequences was observed among out-of-frame TCR alpha sequences shared between twins. Recombination models systematically underestimated out-of-frame TCR alpha sharing in monozygotic twins but agreed with sharing between unrelated individuals. Because the same donors could not be followed over many years, the conclusions relied on cross-sectional statistical analysis. Invariant T cells such as MAIT and iNKT could partly confound zero-insertion analyses, although diverse VJ usage argued against such confounding for most clonotypes. Abundant cord blood beta clonotypes had fewer insertions, young adult naive repertoires showed a similar but weaker trend, and memory repertoires showed no such trend. The excess sharing between twins in beta out-of-frame sequences was weaker because fewer shared sequences reduced the signal-to-noise ratio.

V loses 3 bases at its end and J loses 3 bases; junction bases beyond the gene matches: 8. The CDR3, from cysteine to phenylalanine, totals 15 residues. The kept DNA is CDR3 alone, 45 bases in frame from the first base. Reading the germline V gene (reference sequence) gives CDR1 SGHKS and CDR2 YYEKEE. On this clonotype: What antigen it recognizes has not been identified. No quality values exist for individual bases; no much larger clone is one base distant.

The data were also submitted as part of a second study, on yellow fever vaccine responses in identical twins. The second publication reports: According to the authors, in identical twins the way T cells responded to vaccination appeared partly convergent and partly personalized. In the study, vaccine-responding T cell clones were precisely tracked in identical twins.

The chain is encoded by TRBV5-5 joined to TRBJ2-7; 8 central bases correspond to TRBD1. Material: CD4+ T cells sorted from blood. The TCR originated in a woman between 18 and 30 years old in good health. The CDR3 is CASSSGQGTLYEQYF. The sequenced DNA: TGTGCCAGCAGCTCCGGACAGGGAACGCTCTACGAGCAGTACTTC.